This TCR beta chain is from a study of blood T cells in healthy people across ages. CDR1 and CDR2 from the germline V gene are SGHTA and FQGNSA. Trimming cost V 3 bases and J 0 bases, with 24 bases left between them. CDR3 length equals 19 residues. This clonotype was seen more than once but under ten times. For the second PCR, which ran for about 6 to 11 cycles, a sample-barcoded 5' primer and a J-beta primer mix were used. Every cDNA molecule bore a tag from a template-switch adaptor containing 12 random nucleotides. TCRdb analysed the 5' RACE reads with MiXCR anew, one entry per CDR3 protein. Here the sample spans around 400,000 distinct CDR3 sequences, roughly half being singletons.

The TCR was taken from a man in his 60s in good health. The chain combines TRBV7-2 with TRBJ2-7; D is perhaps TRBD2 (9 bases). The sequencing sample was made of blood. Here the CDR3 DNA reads TGTGCCAGCAGCTTTACCGGGACAGGCCTGACTAGCGGCTCCTACGAGCAGTACTTC. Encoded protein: CASSFTGTGLTSGSYEQYF. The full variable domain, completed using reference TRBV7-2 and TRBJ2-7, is GAGVSQSPSNKVTEKGKDVELRCDPISGHTALYWYRQSLGQGLEFLIYFQGNSAPDKSGLPSDRFSAERTGGSVSTLTIQRTQQEDSAVYLCASSFTGTGLTSGSYEQYFGPGTRLTVT.